This T cell receptor beta chain was captured by sequencing in a study of blood T cell repertoires in COVID-19. Study-wide background: The cDNA or gDNA used as material had been derived from T cells, B-cell-depleted T cells, or PBMCs.

Germline values: CDR1 SGHTS, CDR2 YDEGEE. V lost 4 bases to trimming and J lost 0 bases, with 14 bases between them. This CDR3 spans 16 amino acids. Methods used by the authors: Estimated nucleated cell counts came from reference gene primer amplification. Libraries were prepared by immunoSEQ multiplex PCR; TCRdb keeps only in-frame clonotypes and omits some of them. The V and J calls and clone size were taken over from that table, and D and trimming were inferred from the DNA. This sample yields about 140,000 clones, of which about 89% are seen a single time; around 40% belongs to the top ten. The sequencing sample was made of peripheral blood. This chain connects TRBV5-8 to TRBJ1-3, with D possibly being TRBD1 (6 bases). The receptor was isolated from a man aged 50 or older who had recovered from COVID-19. The DNA for the CDR3 is TGTGCCAGCAGCCGACAGGTCCTCAGCTCTGGAAACACCATATATTTT. Translated: CASSRQVLSSGNTIYF. Full variable domain (outside the CDR3, taken from reference TRBV5-8 and TRBJ1-3): EAGVTQSPTHLIKTRGQQATLRCSPISGHTSVYWYQQALGLGLQFLLWYDEGEERNRGNFPPRFSGRQFPNYSSELNVNALELEDSALYLCASSRQVLSSGNTIYFGEGSWLTVV.